This note documents a single TCR beta chain sequence. Its antigen is as yet unknown. The data were obtained in a study of cytomegalovirus exposure and HLA in healthy donors. Points from the study as a whole: Sequencing likely caused a cluster of highly shared sequence variants.

Amplification used 60 Vbeta primers and 13 Jbeta primers. The repertoire was sequenced with immunoSEQ multiplex PCR; TCRdb's copy has only in-frame clones and lacks some. In all, the sample yields 150,000 to 200,000 clones. The sequenced material came from PBMCs. The clonotype comes from a man aged 30 to 45 in good health and CMV-seronegative.

CDR3 loop: CASSFGLGNQPQHF. The CDR3 DNA reads TGTGCCAGCAGTTTCGGGTTGGGCAATCAGCCCCAGCATTTT. The V and J genes are TRBV6-1 and TRBJ1-5; D unclear. The CDR3 is 14 amino acids. Trimming cost V 5 bases and J 2 bases, with 10 bases left between them. In germline, CDR1 is MNHNS, CDR2 SASEGT.